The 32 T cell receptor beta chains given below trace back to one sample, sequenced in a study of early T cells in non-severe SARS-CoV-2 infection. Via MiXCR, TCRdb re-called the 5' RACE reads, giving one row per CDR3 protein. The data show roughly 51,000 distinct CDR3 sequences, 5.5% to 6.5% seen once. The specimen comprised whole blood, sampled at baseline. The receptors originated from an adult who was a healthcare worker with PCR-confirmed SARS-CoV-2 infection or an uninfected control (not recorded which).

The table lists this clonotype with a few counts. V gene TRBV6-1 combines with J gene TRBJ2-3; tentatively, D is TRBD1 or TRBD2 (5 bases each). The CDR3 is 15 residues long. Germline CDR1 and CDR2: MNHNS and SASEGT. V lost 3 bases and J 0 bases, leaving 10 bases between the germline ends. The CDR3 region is CASSEWDGSTDTQYF. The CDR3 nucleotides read TGTGCCAGCAGTGAGTGGGACGGTAGCACAGATACGCAGTATTTT.

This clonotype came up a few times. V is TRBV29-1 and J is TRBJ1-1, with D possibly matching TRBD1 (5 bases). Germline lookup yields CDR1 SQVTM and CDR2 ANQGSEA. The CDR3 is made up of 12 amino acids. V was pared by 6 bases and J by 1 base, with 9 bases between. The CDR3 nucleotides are TGCAGCGTAGGACACAGGAACACTGAAGCTTTCTTT. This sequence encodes CSVGHRNTEAFF.

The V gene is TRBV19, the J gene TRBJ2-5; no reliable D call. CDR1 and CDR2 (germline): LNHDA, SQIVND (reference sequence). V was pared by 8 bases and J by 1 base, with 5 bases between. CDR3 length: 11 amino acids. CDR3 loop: CASAIQETQYF. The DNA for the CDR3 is TGTGCCAGTGCAATCCAAGAGACCCAGTACTTC.

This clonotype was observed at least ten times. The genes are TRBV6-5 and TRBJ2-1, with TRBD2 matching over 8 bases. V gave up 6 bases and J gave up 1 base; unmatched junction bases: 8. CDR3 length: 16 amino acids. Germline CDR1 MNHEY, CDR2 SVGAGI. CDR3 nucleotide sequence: TGTGCCAGCAGACCCGTCGGGGGGGCGTCCTACAATGAGCAGTTCTTC. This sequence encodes CASRPVGGASYNEQFF.

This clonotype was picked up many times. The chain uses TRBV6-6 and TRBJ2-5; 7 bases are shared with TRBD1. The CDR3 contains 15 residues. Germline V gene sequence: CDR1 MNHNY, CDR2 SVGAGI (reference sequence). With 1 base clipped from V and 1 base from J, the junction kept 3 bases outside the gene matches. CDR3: CASSYFRDSQETQYF. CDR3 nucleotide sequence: TGTGCCAGCAGTTACTTCCGGGACAGCCAAGAGACCCAGTACTTC.

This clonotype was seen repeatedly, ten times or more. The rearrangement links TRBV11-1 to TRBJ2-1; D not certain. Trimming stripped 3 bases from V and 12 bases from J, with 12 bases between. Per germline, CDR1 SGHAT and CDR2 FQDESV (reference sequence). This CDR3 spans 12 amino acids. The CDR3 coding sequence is TGTGCCAGCAGCTTTCATCGGGTGCGGCAGTTCTTC. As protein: CASSFHRVRQFF.

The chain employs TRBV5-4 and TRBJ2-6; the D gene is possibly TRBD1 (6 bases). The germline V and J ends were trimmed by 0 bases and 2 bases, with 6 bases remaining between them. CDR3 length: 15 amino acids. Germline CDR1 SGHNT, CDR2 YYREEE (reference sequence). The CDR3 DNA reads TGTGCCAGCAGCTTGGACAGGGCTGGGGCCAACGTCCTGACTTTC. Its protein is CASSLDRAGANVLTF.

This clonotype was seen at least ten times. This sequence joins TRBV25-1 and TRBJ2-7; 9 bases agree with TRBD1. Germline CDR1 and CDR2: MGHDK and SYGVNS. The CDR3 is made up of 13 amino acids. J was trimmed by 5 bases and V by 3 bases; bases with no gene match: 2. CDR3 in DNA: TGTGCCAGCAGTGAGCGACAGGGGGACGAGCAGTACTTC. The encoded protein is CASSERQGDEQYF.

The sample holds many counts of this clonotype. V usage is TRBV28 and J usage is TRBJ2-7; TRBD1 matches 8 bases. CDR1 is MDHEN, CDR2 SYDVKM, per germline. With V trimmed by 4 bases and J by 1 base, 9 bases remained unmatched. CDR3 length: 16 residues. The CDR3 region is CASSYRRGRGSYEQYF. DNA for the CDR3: TGTGCCAGCAGTTACCGCAGGGGGCGAGGGTCCTACGAGCAGTACTTC. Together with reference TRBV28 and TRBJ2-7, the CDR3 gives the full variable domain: DVKVTQSSRYLVKRTGEKVFLECVQDMDHENMFWYRQDPGLGLRLIYFSYDVKMKEKGDIPEGYSVSREKKERFSLILESASTNQTSMYLCASSYRRGRGSYEQYFGPGTRLTVT.

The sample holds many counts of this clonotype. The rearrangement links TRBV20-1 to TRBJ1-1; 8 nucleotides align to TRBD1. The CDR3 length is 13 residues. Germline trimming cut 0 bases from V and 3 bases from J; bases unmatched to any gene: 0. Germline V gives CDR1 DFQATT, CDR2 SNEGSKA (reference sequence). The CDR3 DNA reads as TGCAGTGCTAGAGAGACAGGGGACACTGAAGCTTTCTTT. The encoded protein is CSARETGDTEAFF.

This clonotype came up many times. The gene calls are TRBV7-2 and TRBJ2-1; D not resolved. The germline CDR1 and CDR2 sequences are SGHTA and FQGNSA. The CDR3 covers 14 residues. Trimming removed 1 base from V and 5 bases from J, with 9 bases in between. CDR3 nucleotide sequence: TGTGCCAGCAGCTTAGAACTACCAAACAATGAGCAGTTCTTC. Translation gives CASSLELPNNEQFF.

The CDR3 coding sequence is TGTGCCTGCAAACAGGGGAGCAATCAGCCCCAGCATTTT. Amino acids: CACKQGSNQPQHF. The rearrangement uses TRBV6-2 or TRBV6-3 and TRBJ1-5; 7 positions match TRBD1. The junction had 5 bases not matched to a gene; V was cut back by 11 bases and J by 1 base. The germline V gene encodes CDR1 MNHEY and CDR2 SVGEGT. The CDR3 sequence is 13 residues long.

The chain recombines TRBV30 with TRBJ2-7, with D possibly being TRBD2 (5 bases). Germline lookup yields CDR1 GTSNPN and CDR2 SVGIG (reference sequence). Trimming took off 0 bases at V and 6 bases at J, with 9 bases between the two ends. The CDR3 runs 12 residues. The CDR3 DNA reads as TGTGCCTGGAGTGTTTCTAGCAGCGAGCAGTACTTC. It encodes CAWSVSSSEQYF. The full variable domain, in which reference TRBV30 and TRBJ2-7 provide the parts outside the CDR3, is SQTIHQWPATLVQPVGSPLSLECTVEGTSNPNLYWYRQAAGRGLQLLFYSVGIGQISSEVPQNLSASRPQDRQFILSSKKLLLSDSGFYLCAWSVSSSEQYFGPGTRLTVT.

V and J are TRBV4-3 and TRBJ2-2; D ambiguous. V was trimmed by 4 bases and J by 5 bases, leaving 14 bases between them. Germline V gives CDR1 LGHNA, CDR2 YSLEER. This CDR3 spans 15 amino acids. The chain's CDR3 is CASSLGQDGTGELFF. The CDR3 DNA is TGCGCCAGCAGCCTTGGGCAGGATGGAACCGGGGAGCTGTTTTTT.

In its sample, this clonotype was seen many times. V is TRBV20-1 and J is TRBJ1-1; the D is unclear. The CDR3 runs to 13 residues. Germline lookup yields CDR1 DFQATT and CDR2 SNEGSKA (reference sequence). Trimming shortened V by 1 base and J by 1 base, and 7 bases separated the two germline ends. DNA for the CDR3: TGCAGTGCTAGAGTGATAGCGAACACTGAAGCTTTCTTT. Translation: CSARVIANTEAFF.

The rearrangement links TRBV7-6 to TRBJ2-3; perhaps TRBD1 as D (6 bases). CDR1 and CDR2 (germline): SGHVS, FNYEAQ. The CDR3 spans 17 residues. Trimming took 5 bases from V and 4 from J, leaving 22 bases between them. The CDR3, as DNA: TGTGCCAGCAGCCCCGTTACAGGGAGACGGCGCGCAGATACGCAGTATTTT. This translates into CASSPVTGRRRADTQYF.

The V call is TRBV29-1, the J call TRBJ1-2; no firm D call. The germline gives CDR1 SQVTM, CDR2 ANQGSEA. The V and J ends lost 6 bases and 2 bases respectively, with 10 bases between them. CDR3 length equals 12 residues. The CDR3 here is CSVGTDNYGYTF. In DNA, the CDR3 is TGCAGCGTGGGAACGGACAACTATGGCTACACCTTC.

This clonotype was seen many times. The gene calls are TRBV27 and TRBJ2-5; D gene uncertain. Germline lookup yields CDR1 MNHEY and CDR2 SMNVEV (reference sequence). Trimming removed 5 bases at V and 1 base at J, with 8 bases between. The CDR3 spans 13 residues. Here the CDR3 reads CASSPSLQETQYF. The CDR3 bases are TGTGCCAGCAGTCCCAGCCTCCAAGAGACCCAGTACTTC.

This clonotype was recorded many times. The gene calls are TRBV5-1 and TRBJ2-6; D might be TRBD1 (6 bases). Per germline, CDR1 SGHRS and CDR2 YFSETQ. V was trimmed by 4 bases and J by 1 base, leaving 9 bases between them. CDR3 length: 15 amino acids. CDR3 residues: CASSIDRSGANVLTF. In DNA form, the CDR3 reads TGCGCCAGCAGCATCGACAGGTCTGGGGCCAACGTCCTGACTTTC.

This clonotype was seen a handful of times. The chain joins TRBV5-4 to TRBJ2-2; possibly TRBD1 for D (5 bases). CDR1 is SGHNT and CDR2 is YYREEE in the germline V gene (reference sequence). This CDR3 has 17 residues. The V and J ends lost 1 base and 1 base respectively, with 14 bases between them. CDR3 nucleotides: TGTGCCAGCAGCTTGAAATACGGCAGGGAGAACACCGGGGAGCTGTTTTTT. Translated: CASSLKYGRENTGELFF.

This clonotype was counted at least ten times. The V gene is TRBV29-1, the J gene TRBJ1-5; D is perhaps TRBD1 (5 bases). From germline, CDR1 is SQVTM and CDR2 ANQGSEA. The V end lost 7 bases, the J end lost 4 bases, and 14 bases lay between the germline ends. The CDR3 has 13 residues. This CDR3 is CSAATRENQPQHF. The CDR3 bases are TGCAGCGCCGCCACCAGGGAAAATCAGCCCCAGCATTTT.

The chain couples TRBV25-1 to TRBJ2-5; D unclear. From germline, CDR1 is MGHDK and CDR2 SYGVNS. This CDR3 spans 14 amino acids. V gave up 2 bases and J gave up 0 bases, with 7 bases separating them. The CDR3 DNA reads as TGTGCCAGCAGTGAAGGGCAGGACCAAGAGACCCAGTACTTC. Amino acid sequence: CASSEGQDQETQYF.

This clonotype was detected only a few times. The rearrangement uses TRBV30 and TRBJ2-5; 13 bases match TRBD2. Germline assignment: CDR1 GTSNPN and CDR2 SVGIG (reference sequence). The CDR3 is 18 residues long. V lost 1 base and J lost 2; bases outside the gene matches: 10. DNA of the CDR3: TGTGCCTGGAGTGCAGGGAGACTAGCGGGGGGCCCTCAAGAGACCCAGTACTTC. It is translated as CAWSAGRLAGGPQETQYF.

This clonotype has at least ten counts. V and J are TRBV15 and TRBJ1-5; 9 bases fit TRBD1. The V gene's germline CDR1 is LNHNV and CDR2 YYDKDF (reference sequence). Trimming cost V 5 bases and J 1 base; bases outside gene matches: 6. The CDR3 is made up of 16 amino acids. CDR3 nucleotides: TGTGCCACCAGCGGGGGGGACAGGGAGAGCAATCAGCCCCAGCATTTT. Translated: CATSGGDRESNQPQHF.

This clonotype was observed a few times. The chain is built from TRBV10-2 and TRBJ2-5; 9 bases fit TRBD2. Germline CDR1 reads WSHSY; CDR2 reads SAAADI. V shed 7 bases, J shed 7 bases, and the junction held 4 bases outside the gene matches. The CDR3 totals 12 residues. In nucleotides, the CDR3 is TGCGCCAGCAATAGCGGGGGCGGGACCCAGTACTTC. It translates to CASNSGGGTQYF.

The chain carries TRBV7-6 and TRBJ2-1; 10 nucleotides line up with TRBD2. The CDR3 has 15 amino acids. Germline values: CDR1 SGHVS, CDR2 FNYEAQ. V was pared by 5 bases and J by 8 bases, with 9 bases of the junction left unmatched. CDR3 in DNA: TGTGCCAGCAGCCCTAGCGGGGGCCCCGGGGATGAGCAGTTCTTC. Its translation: CASSPSGGPGDEQFF.

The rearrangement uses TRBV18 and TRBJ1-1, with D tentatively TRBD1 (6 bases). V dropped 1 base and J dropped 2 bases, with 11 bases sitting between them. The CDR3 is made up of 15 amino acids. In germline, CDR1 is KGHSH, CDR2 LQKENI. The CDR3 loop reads CASSPRQVKNTEAFF. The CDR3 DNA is TGTGCCAGCTCACCACGACAGGTGAAAAACACTGAAGCTTTCTTT.

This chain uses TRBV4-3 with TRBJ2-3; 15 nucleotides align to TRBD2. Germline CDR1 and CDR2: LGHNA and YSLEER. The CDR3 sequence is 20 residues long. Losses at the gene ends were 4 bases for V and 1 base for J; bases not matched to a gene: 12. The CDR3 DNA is TGCGCCAGCAGCCGCGGACTAGCGGGGGGGCTACTGCAAGGCACAGATACGCAGTATTTT. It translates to CASSRGLAGGLLQGTDTQYF.

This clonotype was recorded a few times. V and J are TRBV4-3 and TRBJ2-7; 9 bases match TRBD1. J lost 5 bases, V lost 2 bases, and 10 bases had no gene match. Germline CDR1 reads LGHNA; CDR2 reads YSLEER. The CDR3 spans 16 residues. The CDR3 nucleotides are TGCGCCAGCAGCCAAACCAGCGGGACAGGGTACAACGAGCAGTACTTC. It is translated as CASSQTSGTGYNEQYF.

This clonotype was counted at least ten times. The DNA of the CDR3 is TGTGCCAGCGATTCCAGTTGGGGGAATGCAGATACGCAGTATTTT. It specifies CASDSSWGNADTQYF. The rearrangement joins TRBV12-3 or TRBV12-4 to TRBJ2-3; D tentatively fits TRBD1 or TRBD2 (5 bases each). This CDR3 spans 15 amino acids. Trimming shortened V by 8 bases and J by 4 bases, and 19 bases separated the two germline ends.

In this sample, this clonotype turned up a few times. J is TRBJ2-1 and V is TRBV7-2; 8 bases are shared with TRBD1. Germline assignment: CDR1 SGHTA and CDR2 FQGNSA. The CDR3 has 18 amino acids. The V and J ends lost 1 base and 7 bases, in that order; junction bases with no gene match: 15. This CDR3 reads CASSLGPPGQGGANEQFF. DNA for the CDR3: TGTGCCAGCAGCTTAGGCCCCCCCGGACAGGGAGGTGCGAATGAGCAGTTCTTC.

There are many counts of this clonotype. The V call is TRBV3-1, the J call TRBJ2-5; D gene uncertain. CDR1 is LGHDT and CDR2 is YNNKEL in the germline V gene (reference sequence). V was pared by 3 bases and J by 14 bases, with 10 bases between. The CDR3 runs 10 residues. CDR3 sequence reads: CASSQGLTYF. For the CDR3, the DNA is TGTGCCAGCAGCCAGGGCCTCACCTACTTC.